The clone carrying this TCR beta chain was recorded at least ten times. Its antigen is currently unknown. The data were taken from a study of T and B cells in COVID-19 patients. About the study: Of some 19 active-infection patients, 12 were critically ill with mechanical ventilation or extracorporeal membrane oxygenation. Findings and caveats of the study: Patients with COVID-19 reportedly showed strongly skewed T cell receptor beta variable and joining gene usage.

BIOMED2 TRB-A/B primer pools were used in multiplex TRB PCR. TCRdb used MiXCR to reprocess the multiplex PCR reads, holding one entry per CDR3 protein. The repertoire consists of fewer than 25,000 distinct CDR3 sequences, with less than 30% occurring once and the leading ten covering about 3%. Trimming at V came to 5 bases and at J to 3 bases, leaving 4 bases not matched to a gene. In germline, CDR1 is LNHDA, CDR2 SQIVND (reference sequence). CDR3 length equals 13 residues. Blood genomic DNA input for TRB amplification was roughly 220-500 ng. The origin of this receptor is a human donor who had recovered from COVID-19. This chain connects TRBV19 to TRBJ2-7, with TRBD2 identical over 7 bases. The material sequenced was blood. For the CDR3, the DNA is TGTGCCAGTAGTCTCGGACTAGTCTACGAGCAGTACTTC. This gives the protein CASSLGLVYEQYF.